Listed here are 21 T cell receptor beta chains from one sample, sequenced in a study of blood T cell repertoires in COVID-19. Sequencing was performed with immunoSEQ multiplex PCR; in TCRdb, only in-frame clones are kept and a portion is missing. The sample has 220,000 or so clones; about four fifths are singletons. Material: PBMCs or T cells enriched from blood (not recorded which). Receptors were obtained from a woman aged 40 to 50 with acute COVID-19.

J is TRBJ1-2 and V is TRBV7-8; 8 bases fit TRBD1. The V and J ends lost 5 bases and 8 bases, in that order; junction bases with no gene match: 7. Germline V gene lookup returns CDR1 SGHVS and CDR2 FQNEAQ. There are 13 residues in the CDR3. The CDR3 bases are TGTGCCAGCAGCGCATGGACAGGGTTGGGCTACACCTTC. This translates into CASSAWTGLGYTF.

V gene TRBV23-1 combines with J gene TRBJ1-2; 9 positions match TRBD1. TRBV23-1 is labeled an ORF, and its function is uncertain. The CDR3 totals 13 residues. With V trimmed by 11 bases and J by 4 bases, 8 bases remained unmatched. The DNA for the CDR3 is TGCGCCGTCGACAGGGGGGTGATCTATGGCTACACCTTC. Protein sequence: CAVDRGVIYGYTF.

J is TRBJ1-4 and V is TRBV9, with TRBD1 matching over 7 bases. The CDR3 has 14 amino acids. J was trimmed by 6 bases and V by 1 base; bases with no gene match: 3. Germline CDR1 reads SGDLS; CDR2 reads YYNGEE. As DNA, the CDR3 is TGTGCCAGCAGCGTACAAGGGGGCCATGAAAAACTGTTTTTT. Translating it yields CASSVQGGHEKLFF.

The genes are TRBV21-1 and TRBJ1-4. TRBV21-1 is an annotated pseudogene. This CDR3 region has 12 residues. The CDR3 DNA follows: TGTGCCGAGAGGGGGGAGGGGGTTCAACTGTTTTTT. It translates to CAERGEGVQLFF.

This chain uses TRBV2 with TRBJ2-1, with D perhaps TRBD1 (6 bases). The CDR3 consists of 14 residues. V dropped 9 bases and J dropped 9 bases, with 21 bases sitting between them. Germline CDR1 reads SNHLY; CDR2 reads FYNNEI. CDR3 amino acids: CASSPGQAVGEQFF. Here the CDR3 DNA reads TGTGCCAGTTCGCCGGGACAAGCTGTAGGTGAGCAGTTCTTC. Full variable domain (outside the CDR3, taken from reference TRBV2 and TRBJ2-1): EPEVTQTPSHQVTQMGQEVILRCVPISNHLYFYWYRQILGQKVEFLVSFYNNEISEKSEIFDDQFSVERPDGSNFTLKIRSTKLEDSAMYFCASSPGQAVGEQFFGPGTRLTVL.

The chain employs TRBV14 and TRBJ1-2, with D possibly TRBD1 on 5 matching bases. Trimming stripped 2 bases from V and 2 bases from J, with 12 bases between. Germline CDR1 and CDR2: SGHDN and FVKESK. CDR3 length: 15 amino acids. The CDR3 here is CASSQIWGTNYGYTF. DNA of the CDR3: TGTGCCAGCAGCCAAATTTGGGGCACAAACTATGGCTACACCTTC.

The V and J genes are TRBV5-4 and TRBJ1-2; 9 positions match TRBD1. Germline CDR1 reads SGHNT; CDR2 reads YYREEE (reference sequence). V dropped 2 bases and J dropped 8; count of bases not matched to a gene: 22. The CDR3 spans 19 residues. The CDR3 DNA reads TGTGCCAGCAGCTTCTCACCGCTGATCCAACAGGGGGCGCGGGGGGGCTACACCTTC. Encoded protein: CASSFSPLIQQGARGGYTF.

The rearrangement uses TRBV11-2 and TRBJ2-3; possibly TRBD1 for D (6 bases). This CDR3 has 15 amino acids. The ends were cut back, 0 bases at V and 10 bases at J, with 17 bases in the middle. CDR1 and CDR2 from the germline V gene are SGHAT and FQNNGV. This chain's CDR3 is CASSLDRDTEKAQYF. CDR3 DNA: TGTGCCAGCAGCTTAGATAGGGACACAGAGAAGGCGCAGTATTTT.

This clone was recorded at least ten times. The V call is TRBV18, the J call TRBJ2-7, with D tentatively TRBD1 (5 bases). Germline CDR1 reads KGHSH; CDR2 reads LQKENI. Trimming took off 2 bases at V and 7 bases at J, with 12 bases between the two ends. This CDR3 comprises 13 residues. In DNA form, the CDR3 reads TGTGCCAGCTCACCAGACAGCCTCGGGGAGCAGTACTTC. It is translated as CASSPDSLGEQYF.

J is TRBJ2-3 and V is TRBV5-1; TRBD1 might be the D (6 bases). Germline CDR1 is SGHRS and CDR2 is YFSETQ. V was pared by 1 base and J by 6 bases, with 15 bases between. CDR3 size: 15 residues. The chain's CDR3 is CASSLQHPGVDTQYF. As DNA, the CDR3 is TGCGCCAGCAGCTTGCAACACCCAGGGGTGGATACGCAGTATTTT.

This rearrangement joins TRBV18 to TRBJ1-2; 7 nucleotides align to TRBD1. The germline V gene encodes CDR1 KGHSH and CDR2 LQKENI. CDR3 length: 14 amino acids. Trimming cost V 2 bases and J 5 bases; bases outside gene matches: 5. CDR3 region: CASSPSQGVYGYTF. DNA for the CDR3: TGTGCCAGCTCACCATCCCAGGGGGTGTATGGCTACACCTTC.

This chain connects TRBV2 to TRBJ2-2; the D is unclear. V lost 5 bases to trimming and J lost 3 bases, with 19 bases between them. There are 17 residues in the CDR3. The germline V gene encodes CDR1 SNHLY and CDR2 FYNNEI. CDR3 protein: CASSFPPSREDTGELFF. The CDR3 nucleotides are TGTGCCAGCAGTTTCCCCCCTAGTAGAGAGGACACCGGGGAGCTGTTTTTT. The whole variable domain, filled in from reference TRBV2 and TRBJ2-2, reads EPEVTQTPSHQVTQMGQEVILRCVPISNHLYFYWYRQILGQKVEFLVSFYNNEISEKSEIFDDQFSVERPDGSNFTLKIRSTKLEDSAMYFCASSFPPSREDTGELFFGEGSRLTVL.

CDR3 in DNA: TGTGCCACCAGCAGAGGGGTGGCTAGGGGCCCCCGGGAGCTGTTTTTT. Its protein product is CATSRGVARGPRELFF. This rearrangement joins TRBV15 to TRBJ2-2; the D gene is possibly TRBD1 (5 bases). The V and J ends lost 1 base and 9 bases respectively, with 18 bases between them. CDR1 and CDR2 (germline): LNHNV, YYDKDF (reference sequence). This CDR3 has 16 amino acids.

This clone was observed a few times. J is TRBJ2-1 and V is TRBV19; TRBD2 is a possible D gene (6 bases). Per germline, CDR1 LNHDA and CDR2 SQIVND (reference sequence). V dropped 0 bases and J dropped 0 bases, with 21 bases sitting between them. CDR3 length: 20 residues. In DNA form, the CDR3 reads TGTGCCAGTAGTATAGATCGAGCCGTGGGGCGGGGCAGCTCCTACAATGAGCAGTTCTTC. It yields the protein CASSIDRAVGRGSSYNEQFF.

V and J are TRBV5-1 and TRBJ2-3; D is possibly TRBD1 (5 bases). CDR3 size: 15 residues. V lost 2 bases and J lost 2, with 12 bases in between. Germline CDR1 and CDR2: SGHRS and YFSETQ. The CDR3 sequence is CASSFGHANTDTQYF. The CDR3 DNA follows: TGCGCCAGCAGCTTTGGACACGCGAACACAGATACGCAGTATTTT.

This sequence joins TRBV2 and TRBJ2-3; 9 positions match TRBD2. V was clipped by 0 bases and J by 0 bases; unmatched bases: 10. Germline V gives CDR1 SNHLY, CDR2 FYNNEI. This CDR3 comprises 19 residues. CDR3 bases: TGTGCCAGCAGTGAAGCGCCCACGGTGACTAGCGGAAGCACAGATACGCAGTATTTT. Its protein product is CASSEAPTVTSGSTDTQYF. Full variable domain (outside the CDR3, taken from reference TRBV2 and TRBJ2-3): EPEVTQTPSHQVTQMGQEVILRCVPISNHLYFYWYRQILGQKVEFLVSFYNNEISEKSEIFDDQFSVERPDGSNFTLKIRSTKLEDSAMYFCASSEAPTVTSGSTDTQYFGPGTRLTVL.

CDR3 bases: TGTGCCAGCAGTGAAAGTGGGGGAGGCTATGGCTACACCTTC. As protein: CASSESGGGYGYTF. The chain links TRBV2 to TRBJ1-2; tentative D call: TRBD1 (5 bases). Trimming took 2 bases from V and 4 from J, leaving 11 bases between them. Germline lookup yields CDR1 SNHLY and CDR2 FYNNEI. This CDR3 region has 14 residues. Together with reference TRBV2 and TRBJ1-2, the CDR3 gives the full variable domain: EPEVTQTPSHQVTQMGQEVILRCVPISNHLYFYWYRQILGQKVEFLVSFYNNEISEKSEIFDDQFSVERPDGSNFTLKIRSTKLEDSAMYFCASSESGGGYGYTFGSGTRLTVV.

V is TRBV19 and J is TRBJ1-5, with D maybe TRBD1 (5 bases). Per the germline V gene, CDR1 is LNHDA and CDR2 is SQIVND (reference sequence). The CDR3 spans 15 residues. Trimming removed 5 bases at V and 3 bases at J, with 14 bases between. In DNA form, the CDR3 reads TGTGCCAGTAGTTCCTTGATCAGGGACAATCAGCCCCAGCATTTT. This codes for CASSSLIRDNQPQHF.

V is TRBV7-3 and J is TRBJ2-2; 7 nucleotides agree with TRBD2. There are 13 residues in the CDR3. The V gene end was trimmed by 7 bases and the J gene end by 5 bases; junction bases not matched to a gene: 4. Germline V lookup: CDR1 SGHTA, CDR2 FQGTGA. The CDR3 sequence: CASTPAGTGELFF. CDR3 sequence (DNA): TGTGCCAGCACTCCAGCGGGAACCGGGGAGCTGTTTTTT.

In its sample, this clone was seen once. Here the CDR3 reads CAWSVISNYGYTF. The CDR3 bases are TGTGCCTGGAGCGTAATCAGTAATTATGGCTACACCTTC. V is TRBV30 and J is TRBJ1-2; no firm D call. V gave up 3 bases and J gave up 5 bases, with 13 bases separating them. CDR3 length: 13 residues. Germline CDR1 GTSNPN, CDR2 SVGIG (reference sequence).

V gene TRBV28 combines with J gene TRBJ1-2; possibly TRBD1 for D (5 bases). Germline-derived CDR1 and CDR2 are MDHEN and SYDVKM. V lost 0 bases and J lost 1, with 21 bases in between. This CDR3 contains 19 residues. CDR3 in DNA: TGTGCCAGCAGTTTATGGGCACTCAGTGTCAGGGAAGGTAACTATGGCTACACCTTC. It encodes CASSLWALSVREGNYGYTF.